This TCR beta chain was documented in a study of shared T cell receptors in the human thymus. The data were produced by immunoSEQ multiplex PCR, yet TCRdb's version contains in-frame clones alone and is incomplete. The sample shows over 450,000 clones, 78% of them seen only once. Germline CDR1 reads MGHDK; CDR2 reads SYGVNS. The CDR3 is 14 residues long. The V end was cut by 0 bases, the J end by 6 bases, with 12 bases between. The same sample was also used in a study of human thymus T cells. That investigation notes: The source of the thymus tissue was resections taken during corrective heart surgery. Repertoires sampled from thymus and blood appeared biased in V and J gene usage. Related work showed strongly overlapping thymic repertoires across unrelated individuals.

This TCR came from a boy in the first two years of life with a congenital heart defect. Source material: thymocytes. The chain carries TRBV25-1 and TRBJ2-7; tentatively, D is TRBD1 (5 bases). The CDR3 DNA follows: TGTGCCAGCAGTGAATATATGACAGTAGGCGAGCAGTACTTC. Its protein product is CASSEYMTVGEQYF.